Below, 18 T cell receptor beta chains from the same sample are listed, as sequenced in a study of blood T cell repertoires in COVID-19. TCRdb keeps only in-frame clones here, not all; method: immunoSEQ multiplex PCR. The sample has 380,000 or so clones, approximately 77% seen once. The sample consisted of peripheral blood. These receptors were taken from a human donor with acute or convalescent COVID-19. The donor label of this sample is uncertain.

Points on this clone: The sample carries other DNA sequences with the same CDR3. This chain uses TRBV18 with TRBJ2-5; 7 bases are shared with TRBD1. V gave up 3 bases and J gave up 2 bases; unmatched junction bases: 3. The CDR3 is 14 amino acids. The germline V gene has CDR1 KGHSH and CDR2 LQKENI. This CDR3 is CASSPQQGQETQYF. In nucleotides, the CDR3 is TGTGCCAGCTCACCTCAACAGGGGCAAGAGACCCAGTACTTC.

The J gene is TRBJ1-2, the V gene TRBV15; tentatively, D is TRBD1 (6 bases). This CDR3 spans 15 amino acids. Germline V gives CDR1 LNHNV, CDR2 YYDKDF (reference sequence). The V end lost 2 bases, the J end lost 1 base, and 11 bases lay between the germline ends. CDR3 DNA sequence: TGTGCCACCAGCAGAACTATACAGGGTAACTATGGCTACACCTTC. Its translation is CATSRTIQGNYGYTF.

J is TRBJ1-5 and V is TRBV27; possibly TRBD1 for D (6 bases). The germline V and J ends were trimmed by 6 bases and 6 bases, with 15 bases remaining between them. Germline V gives CDR1 MNHEY, CDR2 SMNVEV (reference sequence). CDR3 length equals 14 residues. CDR3 in DNA: TGTGCCAGCAGCCTAGCGGGGGCTGGTCAGCCCCAGCATTTT. It yields the protein CASSLAGAGQPQHF.

The V gene is TRBV6-6, the J gene TRBJ1-1; D is perhaps TRBD1 (5 bases). CDR1 is MNHNY, CDR2 SVGAGI, per germline (reference sequence). The CDR3 runs 16 residues. V lost 1 base to trimming and J lost 1 base, with 13 bases between them. CDR3 in amino acids: CASSYFAGWGNTEAFF. In DNA form, the CDR3 reads TGTGCCAGCAGTTACTTTGCAGGGTGGGGGAACACTGAAGCTTTCTTT.

V is TRBV6-5 and J is TRBJ2-7; TRBD2 agrees at 14 bases. The trim removed 5 bases at V and 3 bases at J, leaving 3 bases unmatched. Germline V gives CDR1 MNHEY, CDR2 SVGAGI. The CDR3 consists of 15 residues. In nucleotides, the CDR3 is TGTGCCAGCAGTCGACTAGCGGGAGGGCGCTACGAGCAGTACTTC. Its translation is CASSRLAGGRYEQYF.

The chain uses TRBV7-9 and TRBJ2-7, with TRBD2 identical over 13 bases. The V gene's germline CDR1 is SEHNR and CDR2 FQNEAQ (reference sequence). The trim removed 5 bases at V and 2 bases at J, leaving 6 bases unmatched. The CDR3 sequence is 16 residues long. As DNA, the CDR3 is TGTGCCAGCAGCAAAGGGACTAGCGGGGCCCCCTACGAGCAGTACTTC. Amino acid sequence: CASSKGTSGAPYEQYF.

The chain has TRBV24-1 and TRBJ2-2; 8 bases fit TRBD1. This CDR3 has 16 residues. Germline loops: CDR1 KGHDR, CDR2 SFDVKD. Losses at the gene ends were 2 bases for V and 4 bases for J; bases not matched to a gene: 5. CDR3 DNA: TGTGCCACCAGTGATTACGGGACAGGCGTCACCGGGGAGCTGTTTTTT. As protein: CATSDYGTGVTGELFF.

The V gene is TRBV12-5, the J gene TRBJ2-3, with 7 bases lining up with TRBD1. This CDR3 comprises 12 residues. Per germline, CDR1 LGHNT and CDR2 FRNRAP. V dropped 7 bases and J dropped 7; count of bases not matched to a gene: 5. The DNA for the CDR3 is TGTGCTAGTGTCCTACAGGGGTATACGCAGTATTTT. It specifies CASVLQGYTQYF.

J is TRBJ1-5 and V is TRBV6-5; weak D call: TRBD1 (5 bases). The CDR3 runs 14 residues. Per germline, CDR1 MNHEY and CDR2 SVGAGI. V was pared by 5 bases and J by 7 bases, with 15 bases between. CDR3 nucleotide sequence: TGTGCCAGCAGTAACAACTACCGGGGGCAGCCCCAGCATTTT. Protein sequence: CASSNNYRGQPQHF.

The chain combines TRBV19 with TRBJ2-5, with 11 bases aligning to TRBD2. Per the germline V gene, CDR1 is LNHDA and CDR2 is SQIVND (reference sequence). The CDR3 runs 16 residues. Germline trimming cut 7 bases from V and 6 bases from J; bases unmatched to any gene: 13. CDR3 sequence reads: CASTPGGLAGGKTQYF. The CDR3 nucleotides read TGTGCCAGTACCCCCGGGGGGCTAGCGGGGGGAAAGACCCAGTACTTC.

The CDR3 region has the DNA TGCGCCAGCAGCTTGACAGGGCGAGGAAACACCATATATTTT. This encodes CASSLTGRGNTIYF. The genes are TRBV5-1 and TRBJ1-3, with TRBD1 as a possible D gene (6 bases). CDR1 is SGHRS and CDR2 is YFSETQ in the germline V gene. Trimming removed 1 base at V and 4 bases at J, with 9 bases between. The CDR3 is 14 residues long. The entire variable domain, with the rest obtained from reference TRBV5-1 and TRBJ1-3, is as follows: KAGVTQTPRYLIKTRGQQVTLSCSPISGHRSVSWYQQTPGQGLQFLFEYFSETQRNKGNFPGRFSGRQFSNSRSEMNVSTLELGDSALYLCASSLTGRGNTIYFGEGSWLTVV.

V usage is TRBV28 and J usage is TRBJ1-1; D is perhaps TRBD1 (6 bases). This CDR3 is 13 amino acids long. V was clipped by 11 bases and J by 1 base, with 14 bases between them. Germline loops: CDR1 MDHEN, CDR2 SYDVKM. The DNA for the CDR3 is TGTGCCGCATGGGGGGGCTGGAACACTGAAGCTTTCTTT. This encodes CAAWGGWNTEAFF.

The CDR3 region is CATPTAQYNQPQHF. The CDR3, as DNA: TGTGCCACACCGACAGCTCAGTACAATCAGCCCCAGCATTTT. The V and J genes are TRBV27 and TRBJ1-5; tentatively, D is TRBD1 (5 bases). The germline CDR1 and CDR2 sequences are MNHEY and SMNVEV (reference sequence). V was shortened by 10 bases and J by 3 bases, with 16 bases between the two germline ends. CDR3 size: 14 residues.

This sequence joins TRBV5-5 and TRBJ1-3, with 9 bases identical to TRBD1. After removal of 4 bases from V and 2 bases from J, the junction contained 7 bases not matched to a gene. This CDR3 is 16 amino acids long. Germline V CDR1 and CDR2: SGHKS, YYEKEE (reference sequence). The CDR3 loop reads CASSNPGTGTGNTIYF. CDR3 bases: TGTGCCAGCAGCAATCCCGGGACAGGGACTGGAAACACCATATATTTT.

The chain couples TRBV5-4 to TRBJ1-5; D is uncertain. Germline V lookup: CDR1 SGHNT, CDR2 YYREEE (reference sequence). Trimming left V 4 bases short and J 1 base short, with 15 bases between. The CDR3 covers 16 residues. DNA of the CDR3: TGTGCCAGCAGCGCAAGGCCCGGGGTGAGCAATCAGCCCCAGCATTTT. This encodes CASSARPGVSNQPQHF.

V and J are TRBV19 and TRBJ2-7; TRBD1 is a possible D gene (6 bases). This CDR3 is built from 13 residues. Per germline, CDR1 LNHDA and CDR2 SQIVND (reference sequence). The ends were cut back, 7 bases at V and 7 bases at J, with 17 bases in the middle. CDR3 protein: CASNDRTLGEQYF. CDR3 bases: TGTGCCAGTAACGACAGGACCCTCGGGGAGCAGTACTTC.

The gene calls are TRBV5-5 and TRBJ1-1; no clear D. Trimming stripped 0 bases from V and 1 base from J, with 16 bases between. Germline V gives CDR1 SGHKS, CDR2 YYEKEE (reference sequence). CDR3 length: 17 amino acids. CDR3 DNA sequence: TGTGCCAGCAGCTTGGTAAATTTGGGAGTTTCGAACACTGAAGCTTTCTTT. Protein product: CASSLVNLGVSNTEAFF.

The chain links TRBV11-2 to TRBJ1-1; D unclear. Germline CDR1 and CDR2: SGHAT and FQNNGV. This CDR3 has 15 residues. Trimming cost V 5 bases and J 1 base, with 14 bases left between them. The CDR3: CASSNRRGRNTEAFF. The CDR3 DNA reads TGTGCCAGCAGCAACCGACGCGGAAGGAACACTGAAGCTTTCTTT.